The 32 T cell receptor beta chains below all came from one sample that was sequenced in a study of T cells in Graves' hyperthyroidism and ophthalmopathy. Amplification of TCR beta CDR3 regions was performed using RNA transcripts as template. An initial round of RT-PCR targeting the TCR CDR3 relied on the HTBI primer set. A single record per CDR3 protein comes from TCRdb applying MiXCR to the multiplex PCR reads. The sample lists fewer than 300,000 distinct CDR3 sequences, around 25% occurring once. The sequencing sample was made of blood. Every receptor here comes from a middle-aged man with Graves' hyperthyroidism that later progressed to Graves' ophthalmopathy.

The chain employs TRBV6-1 and TRBJ1-2; D remains unclear. This CDR3 is built from 13 residues. From germline, CDR1 is MNHNS and CDR2 SASEGT. V was shortened by 6 bases and J by 4 bases, with 12 bases between the two germline ends. The CDR3 DNA is TGTGCCAGCAGGCAGCAGGACCTCTATGGCTACACCTTC. Its translation is CASRQQDLYGYTF.

Many counts were recorded for this clonotype. V usage is TRBV7-6 and J usage is TRBJ2-2, with 8 nucleotides matching TRBD2. With V trimmed by 6 bases and J by 1 base, 4 bases remained unmatched. From germline, CDR1 is SGHVS and CDR2 FNYEAQ. This CDR3 has 15 residues. The CDR3 loop reads CASRYSGMNTGELFF. The CDR3 coding sequence is TGTGCCAGCAGATATAGCGGGATGAACACCGGGGAGCTGTTTTTT.

The J gene is TRBJ1-1, the V gene TRBV7-3; the D is unclear. This CDR3 is 13 amino acids long. The germline V gene has CDR1 SGHTA and CDR2 FQGTGA. Trimming removed 4 bases from V and 3 bases from J, with 9 bases in between. The CDR3 sequence: CASSSSADTEAFF. As DNA, the CDR3 is TGTGCCAGCAGCTCTTCGGCGGACACTGAAGCTTTCTTT.

This chain uses TRBV12-3 or TRBV12-4 with TRBJ2-5; a weak D match, TRBD1 (5 bases). The V gene lost 3 bases and the J gene lost 1 base, with 9 bases spanning the gap. The CDR3 spans 14 residues. CDR3 residues: CASSFEDSQETQYF. The DNA of the CDR3 is TGTGCCAGCAGTTTTGAAGACAGCCAAGAGACCCAGTACTTC.

This clonotype was seen repeatedly, ten times or more. This chain uses TRBV3-1 with TRBJ2-7; 7 bases fit TRBD2. V lost 4 bases, J lost 3 bases, and 3 bases stayed unmatched. Germline-derived CDR1 and CDR2 are LGHDT and YNNKEL (reference sequence). CDR3 length equals 13 residues. In DNA form, the CDR3 reads TGTGCCAGCAGCCCTAGCGGCAACTACGAGCAGTACTTC. This sequence encodes CASSPSGNYEQYF.

This clonotype was counted many times. The chain couples TRBV28 to TRBJ2-2; D may be TRBD2 (5 bases). CDR1 is MDHEN and CDR2 is SYDVKM in the germline V gene. Trimming took off 4 bases at V and 4 bases at J, with 28 bases between the two ends. The length of the CDR3 is 20 residues. In DNA form, the CDR3 reads TGTGCCAGCAGTTACCCATCGGCGAGGGCGTCTACTTTTCGCACCGGGGAGCTGTTTTTT. Its translation is CASSYPSARASTFRTGELFF. The full variable domain, rest sourced from reference TRBV28 and TRBJ2-2, is DVKVTQSSRYLVKRTGEKVFLECVQDMDHENMFWYRQDPGLGLRLIYFSYDVKMKEKGDIPEGYSVSREKKERFSLILESASTNQTSMYLCASSYPSARASTFRTGELFFGEGSRLTVL.

This clonotype was seen many times. The chain employs TRBV20-1 and TRBJ1-1; no clear D gene. The CDR3 runs to 13 residues. Trimming left V 3 bases short and J 3 bases short, with 11 bases between. Germline loops: CDR1 DFQATT, CDR2 SNEGSKA (reference sequence). For the CDR3, the DNA is TGCAGTGCTAGGGCGGGGTACGACACTGAAGCTTTCTTT. Translation gives CSARAGYDTEAFF.

There are many counts of this clonotype. The CDR3 DNA reads as TGTGCCAGCATCTCCGGGGGCGTAGGCACTGAAGCTTTCTTT. Translating gives CASISGGVGTEAFF. V is TRBV12-3 or TRBV12-4 and J is TRBJ1-1, with a weak D call TRBD1 (6 bases). The CDR3 is 14 residues long. V was shortened by 7 bases and J by 4 bases, with 16 bases between the two germline ends.

CDR3 DNA sequence: TGCGCCAGCAGCCAAGACGGTGTATCCAGCTACGAGCAGTACTTC. Its protein product is CASSQDGVSSYEQYF. V gene TRBV4-1 combines with J gene TRBJ2-7; D is undetermined. The CDR3 loop spans 15 amino acids. Germline assignment: CDR1 MGHRA and CDR2 YSYEKL. Between the trimmed V and J ends, which lost 0 bases and 3 bases, there was a span of 12 bases.

The sample holds many counts of this clonotype. The chain uses TRBV12-3 or TRBV12-4 and TRBJ1-2, with 10 nucleotides matching TRBD1. The CDR3 has 13 amino acids. With 7 bases clipped from V and 9 bases from J, the junction kept 8 bases outside the gene matches. The CDR3: CASKAGTGVRYTF. CDR3 coding DNA: TGTGCCAGCAAAGCCGGGACAGGGGTACGCTACACCTTC.

This clonotype was detected many times. The chain carries TRBV10-3 and TRBJ2-7, with 9 bases that match TRBD2. Germline V gives CDR1 ENHRY, CDR2 SYGVKD. Trimming cost V 4 bases and J 6 bases; bases outside gene matches: 7. This CDR3 spans 14 amino acids. The CDR3 nucleotides read TGTGCCATCAGTGGTTCGGGACTAGCTGGCGAGCAGTACTTC. This codes for CAISGSGLAGEQYF.

The chain couples TRBV6-1 to TRBJ2-7, with D possibly being TRBD1 (6 bases). The CDR3 covers 15 residues. Trimming stripped 5 bases from V and 2 bases from J, with 16 bases between. The germline gives CDR1 MNHNS, CDR2 SASEGT. CDR3 bases: TGTGCCAGCAGTCCCCCACGGGACAAAGCCTACGAGCAGTACTTC. Translating it yields CASSPPRDKAYEQYF.

In this sample, this clonotype turned up many times. This sequence joins TRBV29-1 and TRBJ2-7, with D possibly being TRBD1 (7 bases). Deletions cut 4 bases from V and 8 bases from J, with 24 bases between. The CDR3 covers 15 residues. The germline V gene encodes CDR1 SQVTM and CDR2 ANQGSEA. CDR3 nucleotide sequence: TGCAGCGTTGCCACGCAGGGGGGTACCCTTTTCAAGCAGTACTTC. Amino acid sequence: CSVATQGGTLFKQYF.

The chain has TRBV2 and TRBJ2-1; 10 nucleotides align to TRBD1. The V gene's germline CDR1 is SNHLY and CDR2 FYNNEI. The length of the CDR3 is 14 residues. V gave up 8 bases and J gave up 6 bases; unmatched junction bases: 7. CDR3 DNA sequence: TGTGCCAGCGGCCGGGACAGGGGCGGCAATGAGCAGTTCTTC. Protein product: CASGRDRGGNEQFF.

The chain is built from TRBV28 and TRBJ2-7; D is unresolved. Germline CDR1 is MDHEN and CDR2 is SYDVKM. The CDR3 runs 12 residues. V was cut by 6 bases and J by 3 bases, with 9 bases left in between. This CDR3 is CASSFTLYEQYF. The DNA for the CDR3 is TGTGCCAGCAGCTTCACCCTCTACGAGCAGTACTTC.

This clonotype was observed at least ten times. The chain recombines TRBV15 with TRBJ2-7; 10 bases align to TRBD2. This CDR3 region has 19 residues. V gave up 3 bases and J gave up 3 bases; unmatched junction bases: 17. CDR1 LNHNV and CDR2 YYDKDF come from the germline V gene (reference sequence). The CDR3 DNA is TGTGCCACCAGCAGCGAAAGACAAAGGACTAGCGGACGATTCTACGAGCAGTACTTC. Its translation: CATSSERQRTSGRFYEQYF.

Many counts were recorded for this clonotype. The chain employs TRBV6-2 or TRBV6-3 and TRBJ2-5; 7 bases match TRBD2. This CDR3 has 14 residues. J gave up 2 bases and V 6 bases, and 6 bases lay outside the gene matches. Germline values: CDR1 MNHEY, CDR2 SVGEGT. The CDR3 nucleotides read TGTGCCAGCAGCTCGACTAGCAGACAAGAGACCCAGTACTTC. Protein sequence: CASSSTSRQETQYF.

This clonotype has a count of ten or more. The rearrangement links TRBV19 to TRBJ2-7; 9 nucleotides agree with TRBD2. CDR3 length equals 14 residues. Germline values: CDR1 LNHDA, CDR2 SQIVND (reference sequence). Trimming took 5 bases from V and 3 from J; bases not matched to a gene: 5. For the CDR3, the DNA is TGTGCCAGTAGTTTGGCTAGCGGGAACTACGAGCAGTACTTC. It specifies CASSLASGNYEQYF.

In the case of this clonotype: The junction and the germline gene differ at one end; a read error may be behind it. V gene TRBV27 combines with J gene TRBJ1-2; 9 nucleotides align to TRBD1. This CDR3 contains 13 residues. Germline values: CDR1 MNHEY, CDR2 SMNVEV (reference sequence). This chain's CDR3 is CASSSAGTGKASF. The CDR3 DNA reads TGTGCCAGCAGTTCCGCCGGGACAGGGAAAGCGAGCTTC.

This clonotype was seen many times. This sequence joins TRBV7-9 and TRBJ2-7; the match to TRBD1 covers 7 bases. The J segment lost 4 bases and the V segment lost 6 bases, leaving 6 bases of the junction unmatched. Per the germline V gene, CDR1 is SEHNR and CDR2 is FQNEAQ (reference sequence). The CDR3 consists of 13 residues. CDR3 region: CASSNAGGYEQYF. The CDR3, as DNA: TGTGCCAGCAGTAACGCAGGGGGTTACGAGCAGTACTTC. The complete variable domain, with remaining parts taken from reference TRBV7-9 and TRBJ2-7, reads DTGVSQNPRHKITKRGQNVTFRCDPISEHNRLYWYRQTLGQGPEFLTYFQNEAQLEKSRLLSDRFSAERPKGSFSTLEIQRTEQGDSAMYLCASSNAGGYEQYFGPGTRLTVT.

In this sample, this clonotype turned up many times. This sequence joins TRBV25-1 and TRBJ1-2; 9 bases match TRBD1. Losses at the gene ends were 6 bases for V and 2 bases for J; bases not matched to a gene: 7. Per germline, CDR1 MGHDK and CDR2 SYGVNS. This CDR3 comprises 15 residues. The CDR3 DNA follows: TGTGCCAGCAGGGGGGGGACAGGGTGGAACTATGGCTACACCTTC. Translated, it gives CASRGGTGWNYGYTF.

This clonotype was seen ten or more times. The CDR3 nucleotides are TGTGCCATCAGTGATTCACCGGGACAGGGAAGGGTCGAGACCCAGTACTTC. Amino acid sequence: CAISDSPGQGRVETQYF. The chain couples TRBV10-3 to TRBJ2-5, with TRBD1 matching 9 bases. Germline V lookup: CDR1 ENHRY, CDR2 SYGVKD. Trimming removed 3 bases from V and 5 bases from J; junction bases left unmatched: 13. CDR3 length: 17 residues.

V and J are TRBV12-3 or TRBV12-4 and TRBJ1-5, with a weak D call TRBD1 (5 bases). V dropped 7 bases and J dropped 2 bases, with 18 bases sitting between them. This CDR3 comprises 16 residues. The CDR3 bases are TGTGCCAGCACCTATATGGGAGGGGCAGGCAATCAGCCCCAGCATTTT. Translated, it gives CASTYMGGAGNQPQHF.

V usage is TRBV6-1 and J usage is TRBJ1-2; 8 bases align to TRBD1. Germline V lookup: CDR1 MNHNS, CDR2 SASEGT. This CDR3 has 12 amino acids. The V segment lost 6 bases and the J segment 13 bases; nucleotides outside the gene matches: 10. The DNA for the CDR3 is TGTGCCAGCAGCGCCTCTGGACAGGGTATCACCTTC. It translates to CASSASGQGITF.

The sample holds many counts of this clonotype. The chain has TRBV20-1 and TRBJ2-5; the D gene is possibly TRBD1 (5 bases). Per the germline V gene, CDR1 is DFQATT and CDR2 is SNEGSKA (reference sequence). V was clipped by 2 bases and J by 1 base, with 8 bases between them. This CDR3 comprises 13 residues. This CDR3 reads CSARSRAQETQYF. As DNA, the CDR3 is TGCAGTGCTAGATCCAGGGCCCAAGAGACCCAGTACTTC.

This clonotype appeared many times. The V call is TRBV5-8, the J call TRBJ2-7; TRBD1 agrees at 11 bases. The junction had 6 bases not matched to a gene; V was cut back by 0 bases and J by 7 bases. There are 15 residues in the CDR3. Germline V lookup: CDR1 SGHTS, CDR2 YDEGEE. CDR3 DNA sequence: TGTGCCAGCAGCTTGGTTGGGACAGGGGGTCGGGAGCAGTACTTC. This sequence encodes CASSLVGTGGREQYF.

This clonotype has at least ten counts. The chain combines TRBV2 with TRBJ2-6, with 7 bases fitting TRBD1. V gave up 8 bases and J gave up 4 bases; unmatched junction bases: 8. Germline lookup yields CDR1 SNHLY and CDR2 FYNNEI. The CDR3 is made up of 15 amino acids. CDR3 region: CASSGDRAGANVLTF. As DNA, the CDR3 is TGTGCCAGCTCAGGCGACAGGGCAGGGGCCAACGTCCTGACTTTC.

The gene calls are TRBV27 and TRBJ2-5, with D maybe TRBD2 (7 bases). Trimming removed 5 bases at V and 1 base at J, with 17 bases between. This CDR3 spans 16 amino acids. Germline CDR1 and CDR2: MNHEY and SMNVEV (reference sequence). CDR3 sequence: CASSPTGGGGQETQYF. Here the CDR3 DNA reads TGTGCCAGCAGTCCGACAGGCGGGGGCGGCCAAGAGACCCAGTACTTC.

The CDR3 region is CASTQGGVRGATEAFF. DNA of the CDR3: TGTGCCAGCACCCAGGGGGGGGTCAGGGGAGCCACTGAAGCTTTCTTT. The rearrangement links TRBV28 to TRBJ1-1, with 7 bases matching TRBD1. CDR1 is MDHEN, CDR2 SYDVKM, per germline. V lost 7 bases, J lost 4 bases, and 15 bases stayed unmatched. The CDR3 length is 16 residues.

This chain joins TRBV28 and TRBJ2-7, with D perhaps matching TRBD1 (6 bases). This CDR3 contains 13 residues. V was shortened by 9 bases and J by 0 bases, with 12 bases between the two germline ends. CDR1 is MDHEN, CDR2 SYDVKM, per germline. The CDR3 sequence is CASGTPSSYEQYF. The CDR3 DNA is TGTGCCAGTGGGACACCGAGCTCCTACGAGCAGTACTTC.

The table lists this clonotype with many counts. This chain connects TRBV6-1 to TRBJ1-1; maybe TRBD1 (6 bases). The CDR3 length is 13 residues. CDR1 MNHNS and CDR2 SASEGT come from the germline V gene. Trimming took 5 bases from V and 4 from J, leaving 11 bases between them. The CDR3: CASSRARGTEAFF. CDR3 bases: TGTGCCAGCAGTCGGGCCAGGGGCACTGAAGCTTTCTTT.

This clonotype was observed at least ten times. The CDR3 reads CASSLLGATGGEQYF. The CDR3, as DNA: TGTGCCAGCAGTTTGCTGGGAGCAACCGGTGGGGAGCAGTACTTC. The genes are TRBV27 and TRBJ2-7; weak D call: TRBD2 (5 bases). The CDR3 is made up of 15 amino acids. Germline-derived CDR1 and CDR2 are MNHEY and SMNVEV (reference sequence). The V and J ends lost 3 bases and 7 bases respectively, with 19 bases between them.